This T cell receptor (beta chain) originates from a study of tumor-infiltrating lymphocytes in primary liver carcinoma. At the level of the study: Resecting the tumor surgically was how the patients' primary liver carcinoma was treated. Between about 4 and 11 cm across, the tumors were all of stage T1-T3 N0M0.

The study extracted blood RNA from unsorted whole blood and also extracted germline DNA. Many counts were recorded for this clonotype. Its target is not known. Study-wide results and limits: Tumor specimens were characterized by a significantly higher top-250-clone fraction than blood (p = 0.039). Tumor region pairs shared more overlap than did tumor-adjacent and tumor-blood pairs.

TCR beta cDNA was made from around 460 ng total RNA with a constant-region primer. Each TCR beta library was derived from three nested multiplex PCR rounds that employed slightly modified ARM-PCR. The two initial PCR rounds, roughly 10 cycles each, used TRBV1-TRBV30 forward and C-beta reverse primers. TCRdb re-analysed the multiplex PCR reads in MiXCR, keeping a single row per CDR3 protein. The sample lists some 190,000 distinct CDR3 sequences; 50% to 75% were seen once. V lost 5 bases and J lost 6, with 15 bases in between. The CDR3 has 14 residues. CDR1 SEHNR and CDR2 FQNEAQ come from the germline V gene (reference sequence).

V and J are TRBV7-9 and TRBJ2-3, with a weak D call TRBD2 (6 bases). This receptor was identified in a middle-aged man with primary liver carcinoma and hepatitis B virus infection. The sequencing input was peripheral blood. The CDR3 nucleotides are TGTGCCAGCAGCATTAGCAGGGAGGAGGATACGCAGTATTTT. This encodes CASSISREEDTQYF.